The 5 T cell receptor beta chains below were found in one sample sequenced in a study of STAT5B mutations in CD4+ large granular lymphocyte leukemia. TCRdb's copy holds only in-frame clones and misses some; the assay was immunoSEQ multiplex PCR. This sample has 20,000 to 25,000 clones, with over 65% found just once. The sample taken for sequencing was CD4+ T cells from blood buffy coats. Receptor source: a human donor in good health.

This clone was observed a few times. The CDR3 here is CASSEGGMVQETQYF. As DNA, the CDR3 is TGTGCCAGCAGTGAAGGCGGGATGGTCCAAGAGACCCAGTACTTC. V is TRBV2 and J is TRBJ2-5; a possible D gene is TRBD2 (6 bases). Trimming left V 1 base short and J 1 base short, with 10 bases between. This CDR3 contains 15 residues. Germline CDR1 SNHLY, CDR2 FYNNEI.

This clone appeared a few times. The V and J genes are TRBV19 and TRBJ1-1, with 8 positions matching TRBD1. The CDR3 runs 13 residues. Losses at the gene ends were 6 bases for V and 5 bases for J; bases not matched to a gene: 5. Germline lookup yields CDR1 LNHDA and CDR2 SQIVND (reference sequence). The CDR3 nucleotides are TGTGCCAGTAGCCGCAGGGGGCTGACTGAAGCTTTCTTT. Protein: CASSRRGLTEAFF.

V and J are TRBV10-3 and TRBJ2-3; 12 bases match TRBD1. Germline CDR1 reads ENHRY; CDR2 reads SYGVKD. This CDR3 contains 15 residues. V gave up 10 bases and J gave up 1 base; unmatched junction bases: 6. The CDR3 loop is CATLGTGGGTDTQYF. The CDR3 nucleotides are TGTGCCACCCTGGGGACAGGGGGCGGCACAGATACGCAGTATTTT.

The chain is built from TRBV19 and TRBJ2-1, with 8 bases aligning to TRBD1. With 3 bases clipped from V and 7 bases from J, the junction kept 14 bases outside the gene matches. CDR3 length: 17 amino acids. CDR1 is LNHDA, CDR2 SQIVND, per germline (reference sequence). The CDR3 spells CASSIPQGQEIKNEQFF. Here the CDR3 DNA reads TGTGCCAGTAGTATCCCCCAGGGACAGGAGATTAAAAATGAGCAGTTCTTC.

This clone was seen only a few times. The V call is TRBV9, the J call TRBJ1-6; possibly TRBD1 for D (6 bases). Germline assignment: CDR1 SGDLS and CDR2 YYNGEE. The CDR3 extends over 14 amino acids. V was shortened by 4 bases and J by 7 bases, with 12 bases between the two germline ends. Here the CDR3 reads CASSRRQENSPLHF. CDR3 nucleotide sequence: TGTGCCAGCAGCCGACGACAGGAAAATTCACCCCTCCACTTT.